A single sample gave rise to the 21 T cell receptor beta chains below, sequenced in a study of cytomegalovirus exposure and HLA in healthy donors. The PCR employed 60 Vbeta primers together with 13 Jbeta primers. Libraries were prepared by immunoSEQ multiplex PCR; TCRdb keeps only in-frame clonotypes and omits some of them. The data show fewer than 200,000 clones, around 69% seen once. The specimen was PBMCs. These receptors all come from a man aged 55 to 70 in good health and CMV-seronegative.

This chain connects TRBV28 to TRBJ1-1; no clear D. The CDR3 length is 11 residues. Between the trimmed V and J ends, which lost 6 bases and 1 base, there was a span of 3 bases. Germline CDR1 MDHEN, CDR2 SYDVKM. The CDR3: CASSRNTEAFF. CDR3 sequence (DNA): TGTGCCAGCAGCCGGAACACTGAAGCTTTCTTT. The full variable domain, rest sourced from reference TRBV28 and TRBJ1-1, is DVKVTQSSRYLVKRTGEKVFLECVQDMDHENMFWYRQDPGLGLRLIYFSYDVKMKEKGDIPEGYSVSREKKERFSLILESASTNQTSMYLCASSRNTEAFFGQGTRLTVV.

The chain joins TRBV4-1 to TRBJ1-3; D not certain. CDR1 and CDR2 from the germline V gene are MGHRA and YSYEKL. This CDR3 is built from 13 residues. Trimming pared 0 bases from V and 10 bases from J, leaving 10 bases between. The CDR3 sequence: CASSQDFGGTIYF. CDR3 in DNA: TGCGCCAGCAGCCAAGATTTTGGCGGGACCATATATTTT.

The CDR3 sequence: CASSASGGWVGELFF. The DNA of the CDR3 is TGTGCCAGCAGTGCCTCGGGAGGGTGGGTCGGGGAGCTGTTTTTT. The genes are TRBV28 and TRBJ2-2; the match to TRBD2 covers 8 bases. The ends lost 5 bases at V and 7 bases at J; junction bases unmatched: 9. The CDR3 is 15 residues long. Germline loops: CDR1 MDHEN, CDR2 SYDVKM.

This chain connects TRBV7-2 to TRBJ2-3, with TRBD2 matching 13 bases. Germline loops: CDR1 SGHTA, CDR2 FQGNSA. V was pared by 5 bases and J by 2 bases, with 4 bases of the junction left unmatched. CDR3 length: 16 amino acids. The CDR3 sequence is CASSPGLAGYTDTQYF. The CDR3, as DNA: TGTGCCAGCAGCCCGGGACTAGCGGGGTACACAGATACGCAGTATTTT.

About this clone: The junction does not match germline at one end; this may be a read error. The rearrangement uses TRBV19 and TRBJ2-4; D unresolved. This CDR3 spans 13 amino acids. Germline CDR1 LNHDA, CDR2 SQIVND (reference sequence). As DNA, the CDR3 is TGTGCCAGTAGTATAGGGAGTCCCGGTCGGTTAGACTTC. Protein: CASSIGSPGRLDF.

This chain uses TRBV10-1 with TRBJ2-5; 7 bases fit TRBD2. CDR1 and CDR2 from the germline V gene are WNHNN and SYGVQD (reference sequence). The V and J ends lost 0 bases and 4 bases, in that order; junction bases with no gene match: 5. The CDR3 consists of 15 residues. The CDR3 here is CASSESASGGETQYF. CDR3 in DNA: TGCGCCAGCAGTGAGTCGGCTAGCGGTGGAGAGACCCAGTACTTC.

This chain uses TRBV4-3 with TRBJ2-2; 8 positions match TRBD2. Germline values: CDR1 LGHNA, CDR2 YSLEER. The V gene end was trimmed by 1 base and the J gene end by 5 bases; junction bases not matched to a gene: 6. The CDR3 runs 16 residues. CDR3: CASSQVSGSVTGELFF. The DNA for the CDR3 is TGCGCCAGCAGCCAAGTAAGCGGGAGTGTGACCGGGGAGCTGTTTTTT.

This chain uses TRBV9 with TRBJ2-3; D not resolved. Trimming left V 0 bases short and J 2 bases short, with 7 bases between. CDR3 size: 14 residues. Germline lookup yields CDR1 SGDLS and CDR2 YYNGEE. The CDR3 protein is CASSVVTNTDTQYF. CDR3 DNA sequence: TGTGCCAGCAGCGTAGTCACTAACACAGATACGCAGTATTTT.

The chain is built from TRBV19 and TRBJ1-1, with unresolved D. CDR1 is LNHDA and CDR2 is SQIVND in the germline V gene (reference sequence). Trimming took off 5 bases at V and 3 bases at J, with 13 bases between the two ends. The CDR3 loop spans 14 amino acids. CDR3 sequence (DNA): TGTGCCAGTAGTGAGAGACAAATAGACACTGAAGCTTTCTTT. Amino acids: CASSERQIDTEAFF.

CDR3 bases: TGTGCCAGCAGTTTATCGATCAGCGGGGGGGCCTTAGATACGCAGTATTTT. Protein: CASSLSISGGALDTQYF. The gene calls are TRBV27 and TRBJ2-3, with 10 bases identical to TRBD2. There are 17 residues in the CDR3. The V segment lost 0 bases and the J segment 5 bases; nucleotides outside the gene matches: 8. The germline V gene has CDR1 MNHEY and CDR2 SMNVEV (reference sequence).

This clone was detected a few times. The CDR3 here is CASGLPPPLHF. The CDR3 nucleotides read TGTGCCAGCGGTCTACCTCCACCCCTCCACTTT. The chain couples TRBV6-1 to TRBJ1-6; D unclear. The CDR3 has 11 residues. Germline lookup yields CDR1 MNHNS and CDR2 SASEGT. Trimming stripped 8 bases from V and 11 bases from J, with 10 bases between.

The chain combines TRBV6-1 with TRBJ2-5; 8 bases fit TRBD2. Germline V CDR1 and CDR2: MNHNS, SASEGT. The CDR3 sequence is 14 residues long. V shed 6 bases and J 5 bases; nucleotides not matched to a gene: 8. CDR3 in amino acids: CASSASGGRETQYF. In nucleotides, the CDR3 is TGTGCCAGCAGCGCTTCGGGGGGGAGGGAGACCCAGTACTTC.

This chain connects TRBV19 to TRBJ1-3; D remains ambiguous. Germline assignment: CDR1 LNHDA and CDR2 SQIVND (reference sequence). CDR3 length: 14 amino acids. Trimming took 7 bases from V and 2 from J, leaving 12 bases between them. This CDR3 is CASTHWEPGNTIYF. The DNA of the CDR3 is TGTGCCAGTACTCACTGGGAGCCTGGAAACACCATATATTTT.

V usage is TRBV21-1 and J usage is TRBJ2-5; the table's D call of TRBD2 was not tested on the DNA. TRBV21-1 is tagged as a pseudogene. The CDR3 runs 17 residues. The CDR3 sequence: CASSPAAGVEGKETQYF. The CDR3 DNA follows: TGTGCCAGCAGCCCCGCAGCGGGAGTAGAGGGAAAAGAGACCCAGTACTTC.

This clone was observed a handful of times. This chain uses TRBV6-6 with TRBJ2-1; 8 nucleotides match TRBD2. Looked up from germline, CDR1 is MNHNY and CDR2 is SVGAGI (reference sequence). V trimming: 2 bases; J trimming: 1 base; junction bases outside the gene matches: 1. CDR3 length equals 15 residues. The CDR3: CASSYPSGSYNEQFF. The CDR3 DNA reads TGTGCCAGCAGTTACCCTAGCGGGTCCTACAATGAGCAGTTCTTC.

This chain links TRBV4-2 with TRBJ2-1; 10 nucleotides line up with TRBD2. With 0 bases clipped from V and 10 bases from J, the junction kept 12 bases outside the gene matches. CDR1 LGHNA and CDR2 YNFKEQ come from the germline V gene. This CDR3 contains 17 residues. CDR3 residues: CASSQEGSGGGPLEQFF. CDR3 bases: TGTGCCAGCAGCCAAGAGGGGAGCGGGGGGGGGCCTCTAGAGCAGTTCTTC.

The V gene is TRBV11-3, the J gene TRBJ2-7, with 10 bases identical to TRBD2. This CDR3 is built from 15 residues. V lost 3 bases to trimming and J lost 1 base; unmatched junction nucleotides: 3. CDR1 SGHNT and CDR2 YENEEA come from the germline V gene. The CDR3 loop is CASSFQAGGSYEQYF. The DNA for the CDR3 is TGTGCCAGCAGCTTTCAAGCGGGGGGGTCCTACGAGCAGTACTTC.

The J gene is TRBJ2-5, the V gene TRBV5-1, with a weak D call TRBD1 (6 bases). Germline V gives CDR1 SGHRS, CDR2 YFSETQ. This CDR3 has 14 residues. Trimming shortened V by 4 bases and J by 1 base, and 11 bases separated the two germline ends. CDR3 coding DNA: TGCGCCAGCAGCACATGGGGGCTCCAAGAGACCCAGTACTTC. This translates into CASSTWGLQETQYF.

This rearrangement joins TRBV10-3 to TRBJ2-3; TRBD2 matches at 7 bases. Looked up from germline, CDR1 is ENHRY and CDR2 is SYGVKD. J gave up 5 bases and V 11 bases, and 16 bases lay outside the gene matches. The length of the CDR3 is 15 residues. The CDR3: CAATGTILKVDTQYF. The CDR3 bases are TGTGCCGCCACCGGGACTATCTTGAAGGTAGATACGCAGTATTTT.

This chain uses TRBV6-1 with TRBJ1-1; D is possibly TRBD1 (5 bases). The CDR3 length is 15 residues. The V gene lost 0 bases and the J gene lost 3 bases, with 11 bases spanning the gap. Germline V gene data show CDR1 as MNHNS and CDR2 as SASEGT. The CDR3 nucleotides read TGTGCCAGCAGTGAAGCAGGGGTATATTACACTGAAGCTTTCTTT. Translating it yields CASSEAGVYYTEAFF.

CDR3 sequence: CASRAGWRTHSEAFF. DNA for the CDR3: TGTGCCAGCAGGGCGGGGTGGCGTACCCACTCTGAAGCTTTCTTT. This sequence joins TRBV6-5 and TRBJ1-1; no definite D call. The CDR3 is 15 amino acids. CDR1 and CDR2 (germline): MNHEY, SVGAGI. With 6 bases removed from V and 6 bases from J, the gap between germline ends came to 20 bases.